These T cell receptor beta chains were read from a single sample in a study of early stage breast cancer tumors. Some clones are missing from TCRdb's copy, which holds only in-frame ones; the method was immunoSEQ multiplex PCR. The data show some 8,000 clones, 60% to 80% seen once. The specimen was normal breast tissue next to the tumor. The source of these receptors is a person aged 55-75 years with breast cancer. The CDR3 runs from the conserved cysteine through the conserved F or W. Fields, in order: D gene, J gene, V gene, CDR3 DNA, CDR3 protein. The D gene is left open where the match is weak.

. TRBJ1-4 TRBV28 TGTGCCAGCAGTTTACTGGGGAGGGGGGAAAAACTGTTTTTT CASSLLGRGEKLFF
. TRBJ2-7 TRBV4-1 TGCGCCAGCAGCCAATCCCGGACACCAAATACGTACGAGCAGTACTTC CASSQSRTPNTYEQYF
. TRBJ1-1 TRBV29-1 TGCAGCGTTGGGGGGGCTCAGGGGAACACTGAAGCTTTCTTT CSVGGAQGNTEAFF
TRBD2 TRBJ2-7 TRBV28 TGTGCCAGCAGTGGGTTTTGGGAGGGCCTGTACGAGCAGTACTTC CASSGFWEGLYEQYF
. TRBJ1-1 TRBV5-3 TGTGCCAGAAGCTCAGGGTCACCCGCTTTCTTT CARSSGSPAFF
. TRBJ1-5 TRBV5-1 TGCGCCAGCAGCTTGGGCAAGATGGGTCAGCCCCAGCATTTT CASSLGKMGQPQHF
. TRBJ1-1 TRBV19 TGTGCCACGGGGCCGGCTTCGAACACTGAAGCTTTCTTT CATGPASNTEAFF
TRBD2 TRBJ2-7 TRBV19 TGTGCCAGAGTAGCCCGACTAGCGCGTGTCAACGAGCAGTACTTC CARVARLARVNEQYF
. TRBJ2-1 TRBV7-8 TGTGCCAGCAGCTCACGTTGGGACAAGGGAATGGTCGATGAGCAGTTCTTC CASSSRWDKGMVDEQFF
. TRBJ1-1 TRBV7-9 TGTGCCAGCAGCTTAGGACAGAACACTGAAGCTTTCTTT CASSLGQNTEAFF